This T cell receptor (beta chain) was documented in a study of CD8+CD57+ T cells in acquired aplastic anemia. Turning to the study itself: The study obtained an average of 3.2 ug of DNA from sorted CD4+ and CD8+ cells.

TCR beta VDJ and CDR3 profiling used genomic DNA as template. MiXCR, run by TCRdb on the reads, gives a single entry per CDR3 protein. The sample carries approximately 220,000 distinct CDR3 sequences, roughly 53% recorded once. The germline gives CDR1 MNHNS, CDR2 SASEGT. V was clipped by 6 bases and J by 2 bases, with 3 bases between them. CDR3 length equals 11 residues. This clonotype was detected many times. Antigen: not known. Study-level points and caveats: Patients and controls turned out to have around 29 CD8+ CDR3 sequences in common. Patients and healthy controls showed no significant CD8+ Simpson's diversity difference.

Individuals selected for sequencing had exhibited CD8+CD57+ cell expansion on flow cytometry. Everyone among the patients had severe acquired aplastic anemia. This receptor was obtained from a human donor with aplastic anemia. This chain connects TRBV6-1 to TRBJ2-3; D unclear. Input material: sorted CD4+, CD8+, or CD8+CD57+ T cells (not recorded which) from PBMCs. The CDR3: CASRYTDTQYF. The DNA for the CDR3 is TGTGCCAGCAGATACACAGATACGCAGTATTTT.